This T cell receptor beta chain is from a study of cytomegalovirus exposure and HLA in healthy donors. The donors were in the approximately 130-subject validation cohort; that cohort was separate from the 666-subject first cohort. Trimming took 3 bases from V and 2 from J, leaving 12 bases between them. Per the germline V gene, CDR1 is LNHDA and CDR2 is SQIVND (reference sequence). The CDR3 is made up of 15 amino acids. With respect to this clone: Its antigen is not identified.

General study findings and limits: The authors enumerated around 150 TCR beta chains as linked to cytomegalovirus. Most TCR sequences were uncommon, yet certain public TCRs appeared in many donors.

Assay used: immunoSEQ multiplex PCR; TCRdb lists only in-frame clones, some missing. The table records about 260,000 clones, roughly 87% of them present only once. The chain is built from TRBV19 and TRBJ2-3; TRBD2 is a possible D gene (6 bases). This TCR derives from a woman aged 30 to 39 in good health and CMV-seronegative. Sequenced sample: PBMCs. In DNA, the CDR3 is TGTGCCAGTAGTATTATAGGAGGGACCACAGATACGCAGTATTTT. Encoded protein: CASSIIGGTTDTQYF.